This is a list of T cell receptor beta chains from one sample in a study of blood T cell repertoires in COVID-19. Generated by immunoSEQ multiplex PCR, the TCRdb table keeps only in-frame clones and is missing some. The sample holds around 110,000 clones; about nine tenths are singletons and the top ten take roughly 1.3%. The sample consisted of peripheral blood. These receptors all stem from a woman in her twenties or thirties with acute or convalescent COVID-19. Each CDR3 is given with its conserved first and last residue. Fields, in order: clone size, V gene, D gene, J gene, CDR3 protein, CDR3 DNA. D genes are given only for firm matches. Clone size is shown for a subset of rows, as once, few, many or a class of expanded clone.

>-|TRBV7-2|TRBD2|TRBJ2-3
CASSPHRVAGGITDTQYF
TGTGCCAGCAGCCCGCACCGTGTGGCGGGGGGAATCACAGATACGCAGTATTTT
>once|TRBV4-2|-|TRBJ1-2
CASSQDSTSNYGYTF
TGTGCCAGCAGCCAAGATAGCACCAGTAACTATGGCTACACCTTC
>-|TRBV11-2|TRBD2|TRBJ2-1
CASSLVTSGGGYNEQFF
TGTGCCAGCAGCTTAGTGACTAGCGGAGGGGGGTACAATGAGCAGTTCTTC
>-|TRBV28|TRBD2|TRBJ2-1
CASSPPGLATYNEQFF
TGTGCCAGCAGCCCCCCGGGACTAGCGACCTACAATGAGCAGTTCTTC
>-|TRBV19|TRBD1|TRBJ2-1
CASSIAGGYSEQFF
TGTGCCAGTAGTATAGCAGGGGGCTATTCTGAGCAGTTCTTC
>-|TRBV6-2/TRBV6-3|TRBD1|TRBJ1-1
CASSYGTGYLLNTEAFF
TGTGCCAGCAGTTACGGGACAGGGTATCTATTGAACACTGAAGCTTTCTTT
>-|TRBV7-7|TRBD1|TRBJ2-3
CASSYRQGPTDTQYF
TGTGCTAGCAGTTACCGACAGGGTCCGACAGATACGCAGTATTTT
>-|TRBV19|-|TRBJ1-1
CASSIRGNTEAFF
TGTGCCAGTAGTATTCGGGGGAACACTGAAGCTTTCTTT
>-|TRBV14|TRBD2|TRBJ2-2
CASSPKGLAGVQTGELFF
TGTGCCAGCAGCCCTAAGGGTCTAGCGGGAGTTCAGACCGGGGAGCTGTTTTTT
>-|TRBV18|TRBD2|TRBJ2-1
CASSPRRTSGIRNSYNEQFF
TGTGCCAGCTCACCAAGGCGGACTAGCGGGATACGTAACTCCTACAATGAGCAGTTCTTC
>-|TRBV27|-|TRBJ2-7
CASSLSRYPGGYEQYF
TGTGCCAGCAGTTTATCGAGGTACCCTGGGGGGTACGAGCAGTACTTC
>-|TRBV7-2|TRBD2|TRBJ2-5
CASSFGGGTGETQYF
TGTGCCAGCAGCTTTGGCGGGGGGACCGGGGAGACCCAGTACTTC
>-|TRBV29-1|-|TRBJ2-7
CSGKLFEQYF
TGCAGCGGCAAGCTGTTCGAGCAGTACTTC
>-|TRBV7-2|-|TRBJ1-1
CASSPWTWSEAFF
TGTGCCAGCAGCCCCTGGACTTGGTCTGAAGCTTTCTTT
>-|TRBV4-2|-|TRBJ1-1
CASSQDFTGTEAFF
TGTGCCAGCAGCCAAGATTTCACAGGGACTGAAGCTTTCTTT
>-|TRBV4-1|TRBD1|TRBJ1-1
CASSQAADRGTEAFF
TGCGCCAGCAGCCAAGCGGCAGACAGGGGGACTGAAGCTTTCTTT
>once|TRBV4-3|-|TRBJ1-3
CASSQEGGDYSGNTIYF
TGCGCCAGCAGCCAAGAAGGGGGGGATTACTCTGGAAACACCATATATTTT
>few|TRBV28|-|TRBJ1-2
CASSPGGWGYTF
TGTGCCAGCAGCCCGGGGGGATGGGGCTACACCTTC
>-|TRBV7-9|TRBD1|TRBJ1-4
CASSLTGSNEKLFF
TGTGCCAGCAGCTTGACAGGGTCTAATGAAAAACTGTTTTTT
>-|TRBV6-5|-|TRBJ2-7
CASSPHPRGEQYF
TGTGCCAGCAGCCCCCACCCCAGGGGCGAGCAGTACTTC
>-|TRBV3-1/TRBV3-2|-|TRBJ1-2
CASSQEAEGDYGYTF
TGTGCCAGCAGCCAAGAAGCCGAGGGGGATTATGGCTACACCTTC
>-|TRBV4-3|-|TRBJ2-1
CASSQDQSARNEQFF
TGCGCCAGCAGCCAAGATCAAAGCGCCCGGAATGAGCAGTTCTTC
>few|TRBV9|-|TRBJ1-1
CASSAHIDSTEAFF
TGTGCCAGCAGCGCCCACATCGACTCCACTGAAGCTTTCTTT
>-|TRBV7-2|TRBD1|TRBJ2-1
CASSARTGNEQFF
TGTGCCAGCAGCGCAAGGACAGGCAATGAGCAGTTCTTC
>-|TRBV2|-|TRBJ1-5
CASRGDFGNQPQHF
TGTGCCAGCAGGGGGGACTTCGGCAATCAGCCCCAGCATTTT
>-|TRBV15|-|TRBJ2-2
CATSRENGGAGELFF
TGTGCCACCAGCAGAGAGAACGGAGGGGCCGGGGAGCTGTTTTTT
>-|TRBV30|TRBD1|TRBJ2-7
CAWSAGQGTYSYEQYF
TGTGCCTGGAGTGCAGGACAGGGCACTTATTCCTACGAGCAGTACTTC
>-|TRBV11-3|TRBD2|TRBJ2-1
CASKWTSGTNEQFF
TGTGCCAGCAAATGGACTAGCGGGACCAATGAGCAGTTCTTC
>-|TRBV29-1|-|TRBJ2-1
CSVRNRVTHNEQFF
TGCAGCGTGCGCAACCGGGTCACTCACAATGAGCAGTTCTTC
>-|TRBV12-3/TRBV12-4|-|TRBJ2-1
CASSSHLREQFF
TGTGCCAGCAGTTCCCACCTCAGGGAGCAGTTCTTC
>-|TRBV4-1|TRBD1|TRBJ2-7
CASSQDPTGTYEQYF
TGCGCCAGCAGCCAAGATCCGACAGGGACCTACGAGCAGTACTTC
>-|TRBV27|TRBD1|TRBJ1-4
CASSFRWSVGQGTEKLFF
TGTGCCAGCAGTTTTAGATGGTCTGTGGGACAGGGGACTGAAAAACTGTTTTTT
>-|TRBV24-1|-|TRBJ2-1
CATSDPGRRGTYNEQFF
TGTGCCACCAGTGACCCGGGACGGCGGGGCACCTACAATGAGCAGTTCTTC
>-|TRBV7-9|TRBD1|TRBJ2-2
CASNPGQGRTGELFF
TGTGCCAGCAACCCGGGACAGGGACGAACCGGGGAGCTGTTTTTT
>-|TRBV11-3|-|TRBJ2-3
CASSPDSSTDTQYF
TGTGCCAGCAGTCCGGACAGCTCGACAGATACGCAGTATTTT
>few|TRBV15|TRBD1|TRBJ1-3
CATSRSRGLRNTIYF
TGTGCCACCAGCAGGTCCAGGGGGCTCCGAAACACCATATATTTT
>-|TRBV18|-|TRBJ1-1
CASSQAGGVNTEAFF
TGTGCCAGCTCACAGGCCGGGGGGGTAAACACTGAAGCTTTCTTT
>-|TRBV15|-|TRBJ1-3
CATSRESGNTIYF
TGTGCCACCAGCAGAGAATCGGGGAACACCATATATTTT
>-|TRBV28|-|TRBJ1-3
CASSLGRFSGNTIYF
TGTGCCAGCAGTTTGGGGCGGTTCTCTGGAAACACCATATATTTT
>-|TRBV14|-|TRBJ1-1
CASSQDAVATEAFF
TGTGCCAGCAGCCAAGATGCTGTGGCCACTGAAGCTTTCTTT
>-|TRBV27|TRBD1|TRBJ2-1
CASSFLGQGASRTYNEQFF
TGTGCCAGCAGTTTCTTGGGACAGGGGGCGTCGAGAACCTACAATGAGCAGTTCTTC
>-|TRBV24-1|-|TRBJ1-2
CATSASPFPSGYTF
TGTGCCACCAGTGCTTCTCCTTTCCCTTCGGGCTACACCTTC
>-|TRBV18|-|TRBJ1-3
CASSQGLDSGNTIYF
TGTGCCAGCTCGCAGGGACTGGACTCTGGAAACACCATATATTTT
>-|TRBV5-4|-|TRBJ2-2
CASSSELNTGELFF
TGTGCCAGCAGCTCTGAACTGAACACCGGGGAGCTGTTTTTT
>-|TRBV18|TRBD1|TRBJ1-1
CASSPVKTGVGAEAFF
TGTGCCAGCTCACCCGTAAAGACAGGGGTCGGGGCTGAAGCTTTCTTT
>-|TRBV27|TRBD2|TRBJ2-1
CASSILSGGSNEQFF
TGTGCCAGCAGCATTCTTAGCGGGGGGTCAAATGAGCAGTTCTTC
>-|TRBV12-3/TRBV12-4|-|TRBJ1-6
CASSLVPWRALHF
TGTGCCAGCAGTTTGGTCCCCTGGCGGGCCCTCCACTTT
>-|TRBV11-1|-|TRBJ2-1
CASSWSAEWSYNEQFF
TGTGCCAGCAGTTGGAGCGCGGAGTGGTCCTACAATGAGCAGTTCTTC
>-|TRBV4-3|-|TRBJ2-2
CASSSGLARLDTGELFF
TGCGCCAGCAGCTCGGGTCTAGCGCGACTTGACACCGGGGAGCTGTTTTTT
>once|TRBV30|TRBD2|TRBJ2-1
CAWSRVLAGGTNEQFF
TGTGCCTGGAGTCGGGTCTTGGCGGGGGGTACCAATGAGCAGTTCTTC
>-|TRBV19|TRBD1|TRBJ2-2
CASNSKDRVSTGELFF
TGTGCCAGTAATTCCAAGGACAGGGTTAGCACCGGGGAGCTGTTTTTT
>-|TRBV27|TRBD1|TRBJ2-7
CASSFSGGPYEQYF
TGTGCCAGCAGTTTTTCAGGGGGCCCCTACGAGCAGTACTTC
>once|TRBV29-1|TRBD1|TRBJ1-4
CSALGTGVQTNEKLFF
TGCAGCGCCCTCGGGACAGGGGTGCAGACTAATGAAAAACTGTTTTTT
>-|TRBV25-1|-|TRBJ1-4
CATGEGVTATNEKLFF
TGTGCCACCGGGGAGGGGGTAACAGCAACTAATGAAAAACTGTTTTTT
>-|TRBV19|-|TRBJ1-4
CASRNYATNEKLFF
TGTGCCAGTAGAAACTATGCAACTAATGAAAAACTGTTTTTT